These T cell receptor beta chains were read from a single sample in a study of CD4+ T cells in melanoma. The protocol was immunoSEQ multiplex PCR, while the TCRdb copy is restricted to in-frame clones and leaves out a portion. In the table there are about 140,000 clones, about 90% of which are singletons. Receptor source: a human donor with melanoma. The CDR3 runs from the conserved cysteine through the conserved F or W.

>TRBV6-5
CASRSTIGAYNEQFF
>TRBV30
CAWRPGLVDTGELFF
>TRBV18
CASSPRGQESSYNSPLHF
>TRBV25-1
CASESRTGFGYTF
>TRBV6-1
CASNILGDRGLGYTF
>TRBV4-2
CASSLGTGGKQETQYF
>TRBV7-9
CASSLQGNTEAFF
>TRBV5-1
CASRRQGSYNEQFF
>TRBV6-5
CASSRQNSGNTIYF
>TRBV5-1
CASSILDRVQDTQYF
>TRBV6-1
CASSEAYVVRWQPQHF
>TRBV5-4
CASSLRSDRGTEAFF
>TRBV5-1
CASSSGTGGLGYTF
>TRBV7-9
CASSFPGGGEGYF
>TRBV6-1
CASSGISLLANYGYTF
>TRBV30
CAWSSGADAGELFF
>TRBV5-1
CASSRRGAEEKLFF
>TRBV9
CASSVEMGAGVEQYF
>TRBV2
CASVWTVDGYTF
>TRBV29-1
CSVATDRTPLYNEQFF
>TRBV7-6
CASSFPGQAPYTF
>TRBV5-1
CASSYSVGYEQYF
>TRBV6-1
CASSLNGANTEAFF
>TRBV5-5
CASSKTGEGGYTF
>TRBV30
CAWSAGTLPYEQYF
>TRBV19
CASSWLRDTEAFF
>TRBV6-5
CASSSPGTRNTEAFF
>TRBV7-2
CASSFSSTASSGNTIYF
>TRBV5-1
CASSPDSSYNSPLHF
>TRBV27
CASSWSNRGRGTGELFF
>TRBV4-1
CASSQDPGQGAQTEAFF
>TRBV4-1
CASSPILLAGGADTQYF
>TRBV5-4
CASSVYDSYTEAFF
>TRBV29-1
CSVGSPFNQYGYTF
>TRBV5-6
CASSLGGVGRGNQPQHF
>TRBV2
CASSGEGANQPQHF
>TRBV5-1
CASSFRWGGDTQYF
>TRBV7-3
CASSLDKNTGELFF
>TRBV5-1
CASSLTTYNSPLHF
>TRBV19
CASSSPNLLGATDTQYF
>TRBV19
CASSTSGSSTEAFF
>TRBV9
CASSVAGTAFSGANVLTF
>TRBV4-2
CASSQQMTGTGGSYNEQFF
>TRBV6-1
CASSDVGVGSPLHF
>TRBV18
CASSPGAGRDTQYF
>TRBV5-1
CASSLEGLIKETQYF
>TRBV12-5
CASFYSVGGQDKFF
>TRBV9
CASSGAPLVGEADTQYF
>TRBV7-2
CASRTQRGYGYTF